Reported below is one T cell receptor beta chain. This clonotype came up once. Its antigen is currently not known. No qualities accompany the bases; no much larger clone lies one base away. Library creation used 5' RACE. The listed sequencing device is Illumina HiSeq 2500. A second PCR of about 6 to 12 cycles was run with a J-beta primer mix and a sample-barcoded 5' primer. A template-switch 5' adaptor carrying 12 random nucleotides introduced a unique molecular identifier onto each TCR beta cDNA molecule. Each sample yielded at least 3 million CDR3-containing paired-end reads. First-strand cDNA synthesis was performed from all RNA using the Mint cDNA synthesis kit, with priming by a TRBC-specific oligonucleotide. Following uracil-DNA glycosylase treatment, a first 18-cycle PCR with universal primers M1SS and BC2_uni_R was performed on all cDNA. The source study handled its data this way. For normalization, 1 million high-quality reads, each with a distinct molecular identifier, were randomly selected from each sample. Reads sharing molecular identifiers were discarded rather than binned into consensus sequences. MiTCR, with a Q25 quality threshold and the strictest error-elimination algorithm, was used for CDR3 identification, clonotype clustering and error correction. A nonparametric unseen species model with Euler transformation was used to estimate a lower bound on total TCR beta diversity. Through fastp at Q25 and MiXCR, TCRdb rebuilt clones from the public reads, retaining in-frame beta chains. Here each entry gathers all rows of one CDR3 protein and keeps the most common genes and DNA. These V and J calls rely on TCRdb rather than the paper's analysis. The sample table holds approximately 1,100,000 distinct CDR3 sequences, of which 45% were seen once. The biggest ten clones account for approximately 19% of the sample.

The donors were 40 or so Caucasian individuals from Russia, aged roughly 6 to 100 years, who were systemically healthy. Roughly 10 milliliters of peripheral blood were collected from each donor into EDTA-treated Vacutainer tubes. Ficoll-Paque density-gradient centrifugation was used to isolate PBMCs, with at least 7 million obtained per sample. Total RNA was extracted from PBMCs with Trizol reagent, with at least 6 micrograms obtained per sample. For every donor, an aliquot of PBMCs went through flow cytometry to measure the percentages of naive CD45RAhigh/CD27high T cells. The data are from a study of blood T cells in healthy people across ages (dated by TCRdb to about 2015). The study in broad terms: Template switching captured roughly one uniquely barcoded TCR beta cDNA molecule per two T cells in model experiments. The donors were divided into four age groups: young (average around 16 years), middle-aged (approximately 39), aged (around 67) and long-lived (around 87). The study analyzed two additional independent replicas of 1 million unique cDNA reads from the same blood draw for two donors, one aged 18 to 29 and one aged 80 or older. To track age-related changes in TCR beta repertoire diversity, the study relied on deep sequencing normalized with unique cDNA molecular identifiers. To avoid experimental bias, donors of different ages were randomly spread across the sequencing lanes.

The investigation overall reported the following: Since profiling was done on bulk unsorted PBMCs, naive and antigen-experienced compartments could not be conclusively compared. A strong correlation was found between observed TCR beta diversity and the percentage of naive T cells measured by flow cytometry. As age increased, observed TCR beta diversity per million T cells dropped in a roughly linear way, and a significant reduction was already evident by age 40. Because donor CMV infection status was unknown, age-related changes in expanded clonotypes were potentially confounded. Compared with the aged group, the long-lived group had more naive CD4+ T cells, fewer expanded clones and increased TCR diversity, suggesting age selection. Total diversity estimates from one million sequenced T cells were considered lower bounds and underestimates.

The CDR3, cysteine through phenylalanine, is 14 amino acids long. The retained sequence is limited to the CDR3, 42 bases, with the frame set at the first base. Trimmed from V: 5 bases; trimmed from J: 7 bases; junction bases lacking a gene match: 10. What was sequenced was blood. The receptor's source is a woman aged 55-70 years in good health. The chain links TRBV12-3 or TRBV12-4 with TRBJ1-1; 7 middle bases align to TRBD1. Here is the DNA: TGTGCCAGCAGTCTGAAGAGGGGGCAAGGTGAAGCTTTCTTT. This encodes CASSLKRGQGEAFF.